Listed below are T cell receptor beta chains from one sample, sequenced in a study of long-term antiretroviral therapy in people with HIV. Profiled with immunoSEQ multiplex PCR; TCRdb holds only in-frame clones, not every one. Altogether roughly 30,000 clones are present, 91% being singletons, with the ten largest covering under 5.5%. The source material was unsorted PBMCs, sampled 3.1 years after starting antiretroviral therapy. These receptors came from a man aged 18-30 years with HIV. CDR3s include the opening cysteine and the closing phenylalanine or tryptophan. The D gene is left open where the match is weak. Expanded clones are given a class, and other clones once, few, many or no size at all.

TRBV2	.	TRBJ1-1	.	CASRRSNTEAFF	TGTGCCAGCCGACGGTCGAACACTGAAGCTTTCTTT
TRBV27	TRBD2	TRBJ2-7	.	CASSLLLAGAEQYF	TGTGCCAGCAGTTTACTCCTAGCGGGGGCTGAGCAGTACTTC
TRBV15	.	TRBJ2-7	.	CATSSPPSYEQYF	TGTGCCACCAGCAGCCCCCCTAGCTACGAGCAGTACTTC
TRBV7-9	.	TRBJ2-3	.	CASSLGDPGNRADTQYF	TGTGCCAGCAGCTTAGGAGACCCAGGGAATAGAGCAGATACGCAGTATTTT
TRBV4-1	.	TRBJ2-3	.	CASSQDNSLDTQYF	TGCGCCAGCAGCCAAGATAATAGTTTAGATACGCAGTATTTT
TRBV19	.	TRBJ2-1	few	CASSIPHGNNEQFF	TGTGCCAGTAGTATCCCCCACGGGAACAATGAGCAGTTCTTC
TRBV4-3	TRBD2	TRBJ2-1	.	CASSQAGENYNEQFF	TGCGCCAGCAGTCAAGCGGGAGAGAACTACAATGAGCAGTTCTTC
TRBV5-1	.	TRBJ2-1	.	CASRLANYRETEQFF	TGCGCCAGCCGGCTAGCCAACTACCGCGAGACTGAGCAGTTCTTC
TRBV18	TRBD2	TRBJ2-7	.	CASSPPTSAAYEQYF	TGTGCCAGCTCACCCCCGACTAGCGCGGCCTACGAGCAGTACTTC
TRBV5-1	TRBD1	TRBJ1-1	.	CASSPIYRGQAEAFF	TGCGCCAGCAGCCCCATCTACAGGGGGCAAGCTGAAGCTTTCTTT
TRBV7-7	.	TRBJ2-7	.	CASSLDGMEGRGSPPLNYEQYF	TGTGCTAGCAGCTTAGATGGAATGGAGGGTCGGGGCTCACCACCTTTAAACTACGAGCAGTACTTC
TRBV5-6	TRBD1	TRBJ1-5	.	CASSSITGTGNQPQHF	TGTGCCAGCAGCTCTATAACCGGGACAGGGAATCAGCCCCAGCATTTT
TRBV11-2	TRBD1	TRBJ2-7	.	CASSSGTGAYEQYF	TGTGCCAGCAGCTCCGGGACAGGGGCCTACGAGCAGTACTTC
TRBV30	TRBD2	TRBJ2-1	.	CAWSTGGEAYNEQFF	TGTGCCTGGAGCACTGGGGGGGAGGCCTACAATGAGCAGTTCTTC
TRBV4-2	.	TRBJ2-7	once	CASSQGGSSVGEQYF	TGTGCCAGCAGCCAGGGGGGATCTAGCGTCGGCGAGCAGTACTTC
TRBV19	.	TRBJ2-2	.	CASSIGPYTGELFF	TGTGCCAGTAGTATAGGTCCCTACACCGGGGAGCTGTTTTTT
TRBV5-6	TRBD2	TRBJ2-3	once	CASSLAGGDTQYF	TGTGCCAGCAGCTTGGCCGGGGGGGATACGCAGTATTTT
TRBV7-2	.	TRBJ2-7	few	CASSLRYRYEQYF	TGTGCCAGCAGCCTTAGGTATCGGTACGAGCAGTACTTC
TRBV6-5	TRBD2	TRBJ2-2	.	CASSYSSGGSGELFF	TGTGCCAGCAGTTACTCGTCGGGAGGCTCCGGGGAGCTGTTTTTT
TRBV5-6	.	TRBJ2-7	.	CASSLGGTYEQYF	TGTGCCAGCAGCTTGGGGGGGACCTACGAGCAGTACTTC
TRBV7-2	.	TRBJ2-3	.	CASSVPLGDTQYF	TGTGCCAGCAGCGTCCCCCTGGGGGATACGCAGTATTTT
TRBV7-3	TRBD2	TRBJ2-7	.	CASSFNRGLAGVLNEQYF	TGTGCCAGCAGCTTCAACCGGGGACTAGCGGGAGTTTTAAACGAGCAGTACTTC
TRBV30	TRBD1	TRBJ2-7	.	CAYKTGSSYEQYF	TGTGCCTATAAGACAGGGAGCTCCTACGAGCAGTACTTC
TRBV2	TRBD2	TRBJ2-2	.	CASSTTPTSGRAGELFF	TGTGCCAGCAGTACTACCCCGACTAGCGGGAGGGCCGGGGAGCTGTTTTTT
TRBV6-1	TRBD1	TRBJ1-4	.	CASSGGQGVSILFF	TGTGCCAGCAGTGGAGGACAGGGCGTTTCGATTCTGTTTTTT
TRBV7-6	TRBD2	TRBJ2-1	.	CASSTEAGGAYNEQFF	TGTGCCAGCAGCACGGAGGCGGGAGGGGCCTACAATGAGCAGTTCTTC
TRBV4-3	.	TRBJ2-7	.	CASSQGDEQYF	TGCGCCAGCAGCCAGGGAGACGAGCAGTACTTC
TRBV30	.	TRBJ1-1	.	CAWSLPENTEAFF	TGTGCCTGGAGTTTGCCTGAGAACACTGAAGCTTTCTTT
TRBV13	.	TRBJ1-3	once	CASSFGSSGNTIYF	TGTGCCAGCAGCTTCGGCAGCTCTGGAAACACCATATATTTT
TRBV15	.	TRBJ2-3	.	CATSRETGTSTDTQYF	TGTGCCACCAGCAGAGAGACAGGAACTAGCACAGATACGCAGTATTTT
TRBV28	.	TRBJ1-5	once	CASSGYQPQHF	TGTGCCAGCAGTGGTTATCAGCCCCAGCATTTT